A selection of T cell receptor beta chains follows, all from one sample in a study of cytomegalovirus exposure and HLA in healthy donors. Profiling relied on immunoSEQ multiplex PCR, and the TCRdb table lists in-frame clones only, not all of them. Among about 100,000 clones listed, 60% to 75% were seen once. Sequences were obtained from PBMCs. The receptors stem from a female donor in good health and CMV-seropositive. CDR3s include the opening cysteine and the closing phenylalanine or tryptophan. D genes are given only for firm matches. Some rows mark clone size as missing; the rest say once, few, many or name a class of expanded clone.

>14|TRBJ2-1|few|TRBD2|TRBV5-1
CASSLGGGDNEQFF
TGCGCCAGCAGCCTTGGCGGGGGGGACAATGAGCAGTTCTTC
>16|TRBJ2-1|-|TRBD2|TRBV25-1
CASSEVLAGGRNEQFF
TGTGCCAGCAGTGAGGTCCTAGCGGGAGGGCGCAATGAGCAGTTCTTC
>13|TRBJ1-2|few|-|TRBV19
CASREQGVQGYTF
TGTGCCAGTAGGGAACAGGGAGTGCAGGGCTACACCTTC
>17|TRBJ2-3|-|TRBD1|TRBV4-1
CASSQATGTGVTDTQYF
TGCGCCAGCAGCCAGGCAACCGGGACAGGGGTCACAGATACGCAGTATTTT
>13|TRBJ2-5|few|TRBD1|TRBV18
CASSIGQGAPQYF
TGTGCCAGCTCTATCGGACAGGGCGCTCCCCAGTACTTC
>16|TRBJ2-7|-|TRBD1|TRBV4-3
CASSQEFGTALGEQYF
TGCGCCAGCAGCCAAGAATTTGGGACAGCCTTGGGCGAGCAGTACTTC
>15|TRBJ2-1|few|TRBD2|TRBV7-2
CASSFLGLAGDEQFF
TGTGCCAGCAGCTTTCTTGGACTAGCGGGAGACGAGCAGTTCTTC
>13|TRBJ1-5|-|-|TRBV27
CASSLGAEGPQHF
TGTGCCAGCAGTTTAGGGGCTGAAGGGCCCCAGCATTTT
>16|TRBJ2-5|-|TRBD1|TRBV4-3
CASSQDWDRYRETQYF
TGCGCCAGCAGCCAAGATTGGGACAGGTATAGAGAGACCCAGTACTTC
>12|TRBJ1-1|-|-|TRBV2
CARSTGNTEAFF
TGTGCCAGATCAACAGGGAACACTGAAGCTTTCTTT
>14|TRBJ1-4|-|-|TRBV7-2
CASSLTGWEEKLFF
TGTGCCAGCAGCTTAACAGGGTGGGAGGAAAAACTGTTTTTT
>15|TRBJ2-5|-|TRBD2|TRBV6-1
CASSDVSGAQETQYF
TGTGCCAGCAGTGACGTCAGCGGGGCACAAGAGACCCAGTACTTC
>13|TRBJ1-2|-|-|TRBV25-1
CASSPGRNYGYTF
TGTGCCAGTTCCCCAGGGCGTAACTATGGCTACACCTTC
>10|TRBJ1-1|few|-|TRBV30
CAWSPVEAFF
TGTGCCTGGTCGCCGGTTGAAGCTTTCTTT
>13|TRBJ1-2|-|TRBD1|TRBV29-1
CSVGTGDNYGYTF
TGCAGCGTTGGGACAGGGGACAACTATGGCTACACCTTC
>14|TRBJ2-1|-|-|TRBV6-5
CASRVSGGYNEQFF
TGTGCCAGCAGGGTCTCCGGGGGCTACAATGAGCAGTTCTTC
>13|TRBJ1-1|-|-|TRBV11-2
CASSPPGNTEAFF
TGTGCCAGCAGCCCTCCAGGGAACACTGAAGCTTTCTTT
>16|TRBJ2-4|-|-|TRBV5-4
CASSPDSLLAKNIQYF
TGTGCCAGCAGCCCTGACAGTCTTCTAGCCAAAAACATTCAGTACTTC
>14|TRBJ1-2|-|-|TRBV5-1
CASSYGQFPYGYTF
TGCGCCAGCAGCTATGGACAGTTCCCCTATGGCTACACCTTC
>13|TRBJ2-2|-|-|TRBV2
CASRAGSGGELFF
TGTGCCAGCAGGGCAGGGTCAGGCGGGGAGCTGTTTTTT
>18|TRBJ2-7|-|TRBD2|TRBV7-2
CASSPQRRLAGGSYEQYF
TGTGCCAGCAGTCCCCAACGTCGACTAGCGGGAGGATCCTACGAGCAGTACTTC
>16|TRBJ2-2|-|-|TRBV6-5
CASSYGLPQRTGELFF
TGTGCCAGCAGTTACGGTTTACCCCAGAGGACCGGGGAGCTGTTTTTT
>14|TRBJ1-6|-|TRBD1|TRBV28
CASSAGQVNSPLHF
TGTGCCAGCAGTGCGGGACAGGTTAATTCACCCCTCCACTTT
>14|TRBJ1-2|-|TRBD1|TRBV6-5
CASSFRQGPYGYTF
TGTGCCAGCAGTTTCAGACAGGGGCCTTATGGCTACACCTTC
>16|TRBJ1-1|few|TRBD1|TRBV10-3
CAISTKRTGEGTEAFF
TGTGCCATCAGTACCAAGCGGACAGGGGAAGGCACTGAAGCTTTCTTT
>12|TRBJ2-5|-|-|TRBV7-6
CASSLPQETQYF
TGTGCCAGCAGCTTACCTCAAGAGACCCAGTACTTC
>14|TRBJ2-5|-|TRBD1|TRBV2
CASNRDRGKETQYF
TGTGCCAGCAACCGGGACAGGGGAAAAGAGACCCAGTACTTC
>14|TRBJ1-1|-|-|TRBV28
CASSLPLGRTEAFF
TGTGCCAGCAGTTTACCCCTGGGCAGGACTGAAGCTTTCTTT
>15|TRBJ1-2|few|TRBD1|TRBV30
CAWSTQGSSRHGYTF
TGTGCCTGGAGTACACAGGGGTCGTCTCGCCATGGCTACACCTTC
>16|TRBJ2-3|-|-|TRBV4-3
CASSQEWSGSTDTQYF
TGCGCCAGCAGCCAAGAGTGGAGCGGTAGCACAGATACGCAGTATTTT
>14|TRBJ2-3|-|-|TRBV25-1
CASSVQGLGDTQYF
TGTGCCAGCAGTGTTCAGGGGCTGGGAGATACGCAGTATTTT
>16|TRBJ2-2|-|TRBD2|TRBV2
CASSWTSGREGGELFF
TGTGCCAGCAGTTGGACTAGCGGGAGGGAGGGCGGGGAGCTGTTTTTT
>17|TRBJ2-1|-|TRBD2|TRBV4-1
CASSQGAGTSVANEQFF
TGCGCCAGCAGCCAAGGGGCCGGGACTAGCGTGGCAAATGAGCAGTTCTTC
>15|TRBJ1-1|-|-|TRBV28
CASSFEGGRNAEAFF
TGTGCCAGCAGTTTCGAAGGGGGTAGGAATGCTGAAGCTTTCTTT
>12|TRBJ1-1|-|-|TRBV7-8
CASSLDEEEAFF
TGTGCCAGCAGCTTAGACGAAGAGGAAGCTTTCTTT
>14|TRBJ1-2|-|TRBD1|TRBV7-2
CASSLGQGNYGYTF
TGTGCCAGCAGCTTAGGACAGGGAAACTATGGCTACACCTTC
>16|TRBJ1-5|-|TRBD1|TRBV7-2
CASSFTGTGFNQPQHF
TGTGCCAGCAGCTTCACCGGGACAGGGTTCAATCAGCCCCAGCATTTT
>13|TRBJ1-1|-|-|TRBV11-3
CASSPGRTERAFF
TGTGCCAGCAGCCCCGGAAGGACAGAAAGGGCTTTCTTT
>15|TRBJ1-1|-|-|TRBV6-5
CASSLDRHRNTEAFF
TGTGCCAGCAGCCTAGACAGGCACCGGAACACTGAAGCTTTCTTT
>15|TRBJ1-4|-|-|TRBV5-1
CASSSRWGEGEKLFF
TGCGCCAGCAGCTCCCGGTGGGGAGAAGGGGAAAAACTGTTTTTT
>13|TRBJ1-5|-|-|TRBV6-1
CASLGHLDQPQHF
TGTGCCAGCTTGGGACACCTGGATCAGCCCCAGCATTTT
>13|TRBJ1-2|once|-|TRBV30
CAWNVGRDYGYTF
TGTGCCTGGAACGTAGGGAGAGACTATGGCTACACCTTC
>13|TRBJ1-5|-|-|TRBV6-4
CASSDGPLMPQHF
TGTGCCAGCAGTGACGGGCCCCTGATGCCCCAGCATTTT
>15|TRBJ1-6|once|TRBD1|TRBV5-1
CASSLAQGAYSPLHF
TGCGCCAGCAGCTTGGCTCAGGGGGCGTATTCACCCCTCCACTTT
>15|TRBJ1-5|-|TRBD1|TRBV30
CAWSKGGQGGQPQHF
TGTGCCTGGAGTAAAGGTGGACAGGGTGGTCAGCCCCAGCATTTT
>15|TRBJ1-1|-|-|TRBV9
CASSARPGRNTEAFF
TGTGCCAGCAGCGCAAGACCGGGGAGGAACACTGAAGCTTTCTTT
>17|TRBJ2-1|-|TRBD2|TRBV10-1
CASSVFPEAGGRIEQFF
TGCGCCAGCAGCGTCTTCCCGGAGGCGGGGGGAAGGATTGAGCAGTTCTTC
>12|TRBJ2-7|-|-|TRBV6-1
CASRRDSYEQYF
TGTGCCAGCAGGAGGGATTCCTACGAGCAGTACTTC
>13|TRBJ2-5|-|-|TRBV28
CASSWAALKTQYF
TGTGCCAGCAGTTGGGCAGCCCTAAAGACCCAGTACTTC
>14|TRBJ1-5|-|-|TRBV19
CASSIEAGNQPQHF
TGTGCCAGTAGTATCGAGGCAGGCAATCAGCCCCAGCATTTT
>14|TRBJ2-6|once|-|TRBV7-8
CASGGAAGANVLTF
TGTGCCAGCGGGGGGGCAGCTGGGGCCAACGTCCTGACTTTC
>17|TRBJ2-1|-|TRBD2|TRBV7-2
CASTPGTSGRPYNEQFF
TGTGCCAGCACCCCCGGGACTAGCGGGAGGCCCTACAATGAGCAGTTCTTC